This T cell receptor beta chain appears in the sequencing data of a study of human T cells and chemical hapten exposure. Study outcomes and limitations: Among TCRs, those above 1 in 1000 frequency were unaffected by DPC sensitization.

A few counts support this clonotype. Its cognate antigen is unknown. Individual cDNA molecules had unique molecular identifiers attached to them by the library. One entry per CDR3 protein, called by TCRdb with MiXCR from the reads. The table shows about 120,000 distinct CDR3 sequences, with around 8.5% occurring only once. Total RNA extraction was carried out from unfractionated whole blood. CDR3 length: 14 residues. Germline CDR1 is MDHEN and CDR2 is SYDVKM. Between the trimmed V and J ends, which lost 5 bases and 5 bases, there was a span of 15 bases. This receptor was identified in a human donor in good health. Some clones in this sample may be carry-over from other donors' samples. Specimen: whole blood. V usage is TRBV28 and J usage is TRBJ1-2; D gene uncertain. The CDR3 region is CASSTPGGIYGYTF. DNA of the CDR3: TGTGCCAGCAGTACCCCCGGAGGGATATATGGCTACACCTTC.